Following are 19 T cell receptor beta chains from one sample sequenced in a study of blood T cell repertoires in COVID-19. Sequenced by immunoSEQ multiplex PCR; TCRdb stores in-frame clones only, minus some. This sample has 150,000 to 200,000 clones, with roughly three quarters found just once. The sample consisted of PBMCs or T cells enriched from blood (not recorded which). Receptors were obtained from a woman aged 50 to 60 with acute COVID-19.

This chain links TRBV7-2 with TRBJ2-3; tentative D call: TRBD2 (7 bases). The V gene's germline CDR1 is SGHTA and CDR2 FQGNSA. The ends were cut back, 4 bases at V and 2 bases at J, with 10 bases in the middle. This CDR3 comprises 14 residues. Here the CDR3 DNA reads TGTGCCAGCAGCTCGGGGGGCTTCACAGATACGCAGTATTTT. This translates into CASSSGGFTDTQYF.

The rearrangement joins TRBV21-1 to TRBJ2-1; TRBD2 reflects the table's D call only, with no check against the DNA. TRBV21-1 is termed a pseudogene. The CDR3 length is 18 residues. CDR3 sequence reads: CASSTILPGDLRDNEQFF. For the CDR3, the DNA is TGTGCCAGCAGCACCATCTTGCCCGGAGACCTCAGAGACAATGAGCAGTTCTTC.

The V call is TRBV7-2, the J call TRBJ2-7; 12 bases align to TRBD2. The ends lost 3 bases at V and 2 bases at J; junction bases unmatched: 5. Germline V gives CDR1 SGHTA, CDR2 FQGNSA. The CDR3 spans 16 residues. Here the CDR3 DNA reads TGTGCCAGCAGCTTGGGGGCTAGCGGGGGGGCCTACGAGCAGTACGTC. It specifies CASSLGASGGAYEQYV.

The chain recombines TRBV27 with TRBJ1-1; no firm D call. V was cut by 5 bases and J by 3 bases, with 10 bases left in between. From germline, CDR1 is MNHEY and CDR2 SMNVEV (reference sequence). The CDR3 has 13 amino acids. CDR3 nucleotide sequence: TGTGCCAGCAGTATGTCCAGGTACACTGAAGCTTTCTTT. Its protein is CASSMSRYTEAFF.

In its sample, this clone was seen once. The rearrangement joins TRBV6-1 to TRBJ1-5; no definite D call. The V end was cut by 6 bases, the J end by 0 bases, with 9 bases between. Germline values: CDR1 MNHNS, CDR2 SASEGT. CDR3 size: 14 residues. The CDR3 loop is CASRLDPSNQPQHF. DNA of the CDR3: TGTGCCAGCAGGCTAGACCCTAGCAATCAGCCCCAGCATTTT.

This clone showed up just a few times. The J gene is TRBJ2-4, the V gene TRBV27; TRBD1 matches 8 bases. The CDR3 length is 13 residues. Trimming cost V 6 bases and J 4 bases; bases outside gene matches: 2. Germline V CDR1 and CDR2: MNHEY, SMNVEV (reference sequence). CDR3 coding DNA: TGTGCCAGCAGCGGACAGGGTAAAAACATTCAGTACTTC. Encoded protein: CASSGQGKNIQYF.

CDR3 amino acids: CASSLDRGWSYEQYV. The CDR3 DNA follows: TGTGCCAGCAGCTTAGACAGGGGGTGGTCCTACGAGCAGTACGTC. The V gene is TRBV7-8, the J gene TRBJ2-7, with 8 bases matching TRBD1. With 1 base clipped from V and 1 base from J, the junction kept 3 bases outside the gene matches. CDR3 length: 15 residues. In germline, CDR1 is SGHVS, CDR2 FQNEAQ.

A remark on this clone: Other DNA sequences within the sample encode an identical CDR3. The genes are TRBV7-8 and TRBJ1-5; no clear D gene. Trimming took off 0 bases at V and 1 base at J, with 7 bases between the two ends. CDR3 length: 15 amino acids. In germline, CDR1 is SGHVS, CDR2 FQNEAQ. The CDR3 DNA sequence: TGTGCCAGCAGCTTAGCCGGAGGAAGCAATCAGCCCCAGCATTTT. This translates into CASSLAGGSNQPQHF.

This sequence joins TRBV5-5 and TRBJ1-2, with 10 bases that match TRBD1. The CDR3 covers 15 residues. V lost 4 bases to trimming and J lost 6 bases; unmatched junction nucleotides: 9. Germline lookup yields CDR1 SGHKS and CDR2 YYEKEE (reference sequence). CDR3 sequence reads: CASSDRRQGADGYTF. The CDR3 DNA sequence: TGTGCCAGCAGCGATCGGAGACAGGGGGCTGATGGCTACACCTTC.

This clone was seen a handful of times. V and J are TRBV9 and TRBJ2-1; 7 bases are shared with TRBD2. The CDR3 loop spans 16 amino acids. With 0 bases clipped from V and 5 bases from J, the junction kept 8 bases outside the gene matches. The germline CDR1 and CDR2 sequences are SGDLS and YYNGEE. CDR3 protein: CASSVGWRGTNNEQFF. CDR3 nucleotide sequence: TGTGCCAGCAGCGTAGGGTGGCGGGGGACTAACAATGAGCAGTTCTTC.

V is TRBV6-6 and J is TRBJ1-1; 10 bases match TRBD1. V lost 5 bases and J lost 5; bases outside the gene matches: 8. The CDR3 covers 15 residues. Germline-derived CDR1 and CDR2 are MNHNY and SVGAGI (reference sequence). CDR3 DNA sequence: TGTGCCAGCAGTCCACGACAGGGGGCTCGGACTGAAGCTTTCTTT. Translating gives CASSPRQGARTEAFF.

This clone was observed a few times. The gene calls are TRBV14 and TRBJ1-5; D not certain. Trimming removed 4 bases from V and 5 bases from J, with 9 bases in between. The CDR3 length is 13 residues. CDR1 is SGHDN and CDR2 is FVKESK in the germline V gene. The CDR3 DNA reads as TGTGCCAGCAGCCTCACCGGTCATCAGCCCCAGCATTTT. Translating it yields CASSLTGHQPQHF.

The chain uses TRBV4-3 and TRBJ2-2; 7 bases match TRBD2. CDR1 is LGHNA, CDR2 YSLEER, per germline. The CDR3 sequence is 15 residues long. The V segment lost 3 bases and the J segment 5 bases; nucleotides outside the gene matches: 6. CDR3: CASSQGGSGTGELFF. Written as DNA, the CDR3 is TGCGCCAGCAGCCAGGGCGGGAGCGGGACCGGGGAGCTGTTTTTT.

J is TRBJ2-2 and V is TRBV5-4; D perhaps matches TRBD2 (5 bases). Per the germline V gene, CDR1 is SGHNT and CDR2 is YYREEE (reference sequence). The CDR3 loop spans 15 amino acids. V was trimmed by 4 bases and J by 0 bases, leaving 10 bases between them. The CDR3 protein is CASSTDSSNTGELFF. The CDR3 region has the DNA TGTGCCAGCAGCACGGACTCCTCGAACACCGGGGAGCTGTTTTTT.

The V gene is TRBV29-1, the J gene TRBJ2-3, with a tentative D call TRBD2 (6 bases). The CDR3 is 17 amino acids. V lost 7 bases and J lost 2, with 25 bases in between. CDR1 is SQVTM, CDR2 ANQGSEA, per germline. CDR3 sequence reads: CSARPGRDPPLTDTQYF. In nucleotides, the CDR3 is TGCAGCGCCCGGCCGGGGCGGGACCCTCCCCTCACAGATACGCAGTATTTT.

The chain links TRBV4-1 to TRBJ1-2; 9 nucleotides match TRBD1. Germline CDR1 and CDR2: MGHRA and YSYEKL. The CDR3 runs to 14 residues. J lost 6 bases, V lost 4 bases, and 6 bases had no gene match. CDR3 DNA sequence: TGCGCCAGCAGCCCTCAGGGGACAGGGAATGGCTACACCTTC. Translated: CASSPQGTGNGYTF.

Points on this clone: Other DNA sequences in the sample encode the same CDR3. V usage is TRBV7-2 and J usage is TRBJ1-2, with 7 positions matching TRBD1. Germline CDR1 reads SGHTA; CDR2 reads FQGNSA. The CDR3 is made up of 15 amino acids. V shed 4 bases and J 0 bases; nucleotides not matched to a gene: 5. This CDR3 reads CASSSPDRANYGYTF. In DNA form, the CDR3 reads TGTGCCAGCAGCTCCCCCGACAGGGCTAACTATGGCTACACCTTC. Drawing the rest from reference TRBV7-2 and TRBJ1-2, the complete variable domain is GAGVSQSPSNKVTEKGKDVELRCDPISGHTALYWYRQSLGQGLEFLIYFQGNSAPDKSGLPSDRFSAERTGGSVSTLTIQRTQQEDSAVYLCASSSPDRANYGYTFGSGTRLTVV.

The chain links TRBV28 to TRBJ2-3; 9 nucleotides agree with TRBD2. This CDR3 is 17 amino acids long. V lost 6 bases, J lost 1 base, and 11 bases stayed unmatched. Germline values: CDR1 MDHEN, CDR2 SYDVKM. The chain's CDR3 is CASRLRWGLAGTDTQYF. CDR3 in DNA: TGTGCCAGCAGGCTAAGGTGGGGACTAGCCGGCACAGATACGCAGTATTTT.

The rearrangement uses TRBV4-1 and TRBJ1-2, with 7 bases lining up with TRBD1. The CDR3 is 16 residues long. The V gene's germline CDR1 is MGHRA and CDR2 YSYEKL. V was clipped by 3 bases and J by 5 bases; unmatched bases: 12. The CDR3 DNA sequence: TGCGCCAGCAGCCACCGGACGAGGGGGCGCGGTTATGGCTACACCTTC. This sequence encodes CASSHRTRGRGYGYTF.